The next 6 T cell receptor beta chains were all read from a single sample in a study of blood T cell repertoires in COVID-19. Repertoires were generated with immunoSEQ multiplex PCR, while TCRdb's copy carries only in-frame clones and drops some. Among tens of thousands of clones listed, just over 85% were seen once. The sequencing sample was made of peripheral blood. These receptors were taken from a man aged 30 to 39 with acute or convalescent COVID-19.

This clone was detected only a few times. This sequence joins TRBV3-1 (or the pseudogene TRBV3-2) and TRBJ2-7, with D perhaps TRBD1 (5 bases). Per the germline V gene, CDR1 is LGHDT and CDR2 is YNNKEL (reference sequence). The CDR3 runs to 14 residues. V was cut by 1 base and J by 8 bases, with 15 bases left in between. CDR3 bases: TGTGCCAGCAGCCAAGGCACCGCAGGGCTGCAGCAGTACTTC. It codes for CASSQGTAGLQQYF.

The chain combines TRBV18 with TRBJ2-6; D perhaps matches TRBD2 (6 bases). V dropped 8 bases and J dropped 2 bases, with 10 bases sitting between them. This CDR3 has 14 amino acids. The germline gives CDR1 KGHSH, CDR2 LQKENI. DNA of the CDR3: TGTGCCAGCACAGGAGGGGCTGGGGCCAACGTCCTGACTTTC. Protein product: CASTGGAGANVLTF.

Here the CDR3 reads CASSSSKNTEAFF. The CDR3 bases are TGTGCCAGCAGCTCTTCTAAGAACACTGAAGCTTTCTTT. The chain carries TRBV7-3 and TRBJ1-1, with unresolved D. Trimming removed 4 bases at V and 1 base at J, with 7 bases between. The CDR3 contains 13 residues. Per germline, CDR1 SGHTA and CDR2 FQGTGA.

This clone appeared once. This chain links TRBV20-1 with TRBJ1-2; unclear D gene. The CDR3 consists of 11 residues. CDR1 DFQATT and CDR2 SNEGSKA come from the germline V gene (reference sequence). Trimming took 0 bases from V and 5 from J, leaving 4 bases between them. The CDR3 protein is CSARDHYGYTF. CDR3 in DNA: TGCAGTGCTAGAGATCATTATGGCTACACCTTC.

The CDR3 loop reads CASSQWTGELEQFF. The CDR3 coding sequence is TGTGCCAGCAGCCAATGGACGGGAGAGTTGGAGCAGTTCTTC. The chain recombines TRBV3-1 (or the pseudogene TRBV3-2) with TRBJ2-1, with D possibly TRBD2 on 6 matching bases. Trimming pared 2 bases from V and 10 bases from J, leaving 15 bases between. Germline V gives CDR1 LGHDT, CDR2 YNNKEL (reference sequence). The CDR3 covers 14 residues.

As concerns this clone: A read error may account for a junction end that differs from germline. This chain joins TRBV10-1 and TRBJ2-7, with TRBD1 identical over 11 bases. CDR3 size: 15 residues. Germline CDR1 WNHNN, CDR2 SYGVQD (reference sequence). The CDR3 nucleotides read TGCGCCAGCGGAGCCGGGACAGGGGGTTCCTACGAGCAGTGCTTC. Protein product: CASGAGTGGSYEQCF.